The 20 T cell receptor beta chains given below trace back to one sample, sequenced in a study of OX40 agonist ivuxolimab in advanced cancers. Method: immunoSEQ multiplex PCR; TCRdb's copy keeps in-frame clones and lacks some. The profile shows tens of thousands of clones, around four fifths of them singletons. The input for sequencing was CD4+ or CD8+ T cells sorted from blood, taken in a trial of the OX40 agonist ivuxolimab. The receptors derive from an adult with an advanced solid tumor such as melanoma, head and neck, liver or kidney cancer.

The genes are TRBV13 and TRBJ1-6; TRBD1 might be the D (5 bases). CDR1 and CDR2 from the germline V gene are PRHDT and FYEKMQ (reference sequence). The CDR3 is 15 amino acids. Trimming cost V 3 bases and J 8 bases, with 14 bases left between them. CDR3 sequence: CASSLGGFIDSPLHF. DNA for the CDR3: TGTGCCAGCAGCTTGGGGGGGTTTATCGATTCACCCCTCCACTTT.

V gene TRBV5-6 combines with J gene TRBJ1-6; perhaps TRBD1 as D (5 bases). This CDR3 comprises 16 residues. V was trimmed by 3 bases and J by 0 bases, leaving 10 bases between them. The germline V gene has CDR1 SGHDT and CDR2 YYEEEE. CDR3 amino acids: CASSSDTSSYNSPLHF. CDR3 bases: TGTGCCAGCAGCTCGGACACGAGCTCCTATAATTCACCCCTCCACTTT.

V usage is TRBV9 and J usage is TRBJ1-1, with D maybe TRBD1 (5 bases). CDR3 size: 15 residues. Germline V gene sequence: CDR1 SGDLS, CDR2 YYNGEE. V dropped 1 base and J dropped 4 bases, with 14 bases sitting between them. The CDR3 coding sequence is TGTGCCAGCAGCGTACTTTCTGTTGGGGCCACTGAAGCTTTCTTT. It specifies CASSVLSVGATEAFF.

This clone has more than one count but fewer than ten. Other nucleotide sequences from this sample produce the same CDR3. The chain employs TRBV2 and TRBJ1-5, with D unclear. The CDR3 spans 12 residues. With 4 bases removed from V and 5 bases from J, the gap between germline ends came to 6 bases. Per germline, CDR1 SNHLY and CDR2 FYNNEI. The CDR3 DNA sequence: TGTGCCAGCAGTGGTACATATCAGCCCCAGCATTTT. Amino acids: CASSGTYQPQHF.

The chain has TRBV9 and TRBJ1-1; D unclear. The ends were cut back, 0 bases at V and 0 bases at J, with 9 bases in the middle. The CDR3 runs 15 residues. Germline V CDR1 and CDR2: SGDLS, YYNGEE. The CDR3 DNA follows: TGTGCCAGCAGCGTAGCCCCCGTCCTGAACACTGAAGCTTTCTTT. It translates to CASSVAPVLNTEAFF.

V is TRBV28 and J is TRBJ1-1, with TRBD1 matching 8 bases. CDR3 length equals 13 residues. The V gene's germline CDR1 is MDHEN and CDR2 SYDVKM. The V segment lost 6 bases and the J segment 7 bases; nucleotides outside the gene matches: 7. The CDR3 DNA reads TGTGCCAGCAGCCTGGGACAGGCCCTTGAAGCTTTCTTT. This encodes CASSLGQALEAFF.

The chain links TRBV15 to TRBJ2-5; possibly TRBD1 for D (6 bases). The CDR3 consists of 15 residues. The ends were cut back, 1 base at V and 5 bases at J, with 14 bases in the middle. Germline assignment: CDR1 LNHNV and CDR2 YYDKDF (reference sequence). CDR3 in DNA: TGTGCCACCAGCAGAGTCTGGCAGGGGCGGGAGACCCAGTACTTC. This encodes CATSRVWQGRETQYF.

This clone was detected only once. One junction end does not reproduce the germline sequence, and a read error may be involved. The chain uses TRBV7-7 and TRBJ2-5; no firm D call. The CDR3 sequence is 16 residues long. Germline-derived CDR1 and CDR2 are SSHAT and FNYEAQ (reference sequence). The CDR3 DNA follows: TGTGCTAGCAGCTTAACCGGGCCCTTCTTCCAAGAGACCCAGTACTTC. Its protein is CASSLTGPFFQETQYF. The variable domain in full, completed from reference TRBV7-7 and TRBJ2-5, reads GAGVSQSPRYKVTKRGQDVTLRCDPISSHATLYWYQQALGQGPEFLTYFNYEAQPDKSGLPSDRFSAERPEGSISTLTIQRTEQRDSAMYRCASSLTGPFFQETQYFGPGTRLLVL.

V is TRBV28 and J is TRBJ2-5; perhaps TRBD1 as D (5 bases). The CDR3 runs to 13 residues. V gave up 8 bases and J gave up 2 bases, with 12 bases separating them. In germline, CDR1 is MDHEN, CDR2 SYDVKM. CDR3: CASLQERQETQYF. The CDR3 DNA reads as TGTGCCAGCCTACAGGAACGTCAAGAGACCCAGTACTTC.

This chain joins TRBV10-2 and TRBJ2-1; 10 positions agree with TRBD1. This CDR3 contains 15 residues. V lost 0 bases to trimming and J lost 6 bases; unmatched junction nucleotides: 2. The V gene's germline CDR1 is WSHSY and CDR2 SAAADI. CDR3: CASSESGTGANEQFF. For the CDR3, the DNA is TGCGCCAGCAGTGAGTCTGGGACAGGGGCCAATGAGCAGTTCTTC.

The chain carries TRBV5-1 and TRBJ2-3; no reliable D call. V was clipped by 4 bases and J by 3 bases, with 12 bases between them. The CDR3 has 14 residues. CDR1 and CDR2 from the germline V gene are SGHRS and YFSETQ. This CDR3 is CASSRYTQTDTQYF. CDR3 DNA: TGCGCCAGCAGCCGTTATACGCAGACAGATACGCAGTATTTT.

The CDR3 nucleotides are TGTGCCAGCACCCCAATCCGGGCCGTTTTTACCTACAATGAGCAGTTCTTC. It codes for CASTPIRAVFTYNEQFF. The J gene is TRBJ2-1, the V gene TRBV7-2; no firm D call. Germline V gives CDR1 SGHTA, CDR2 FQGNSA. The CDR3 sequence is 17 residues long. Trimming took off 7 bases at V and 2 bases at J, with 21 bases between the two ends. The full variable domain, its missing parts supplied by reference TRBV7-2 and TRBJ2-1, is GAGVSQSPSNKVTEKGKDVELRCDPISGHTALYWYRQSLGQGLEFLIYFQGNSAPDKSGLPSDRFSAERTGGSVSTLTIQRTQQEDSAVYLCASTPIRAVFTYNEQFFGPGTRLTVL.

The V and J genes are TRBV6-5 and TRBJ2-5; TRBD2 matches 10 bases. Germline V lookup: CDR1 MNHEY, CDR2 SVGAGI. The CDR3 consists of 14 residues. Trimming removed 10 bases from V and 5 bases from J; junction bases left unmatched: 10. Here the CDR3 DNA reads TGTGCCATCGCGAGCGGGGGGGCTTGGGAGACCCAGTACTTC. Residues: CAIASGGAWETQYF.

The chain couples TRBV10-3 to TRBJ1-2; D perhaps matches TRBD1 (5 bases). Germline V gene data show CDR1 as ENHRY and CDR2 as SYGVKD. V gave up 2 bases and J gave up 8 bases, with 12 bases separating them. CDR3 length: 13 residues. In DNA form, the CDR3 reads TGTGCCATCAGTGAGCAGGGAATGGGGGGCTACACCTTC. This sequence encodes CAISEQGMGGYTF.

V is TRBV2 and J is TRBJ1-1; 8 bases line up with TRBD1. V dropped 6 bases and J dropped 5; count of bases not matched to a gene: 11. In germline, CDR1 is SNHLY, CDR2 FYNNEI. This CDR3 has 15 residues. The CDR3 coding sequence is TGTGCCAGCAGGGCCGAGACAGGGGTAAGGACTGAAGCTTTCTTT. Its protein product is CASRAETGVRTEAFF. The whole variable domain, remainder taken from reference TRBV2 and TRBJ1-1, is EPEVTQTPSHQVTQMGQEVILRCVPISNHLYFYWYRQILGQKVEFLVSFYNNEISEKSEIFDDQFSVERPDGSNFTLKIRSTKLEDSAMYFCASRAETGVRTEAFFGQGTRLTVV.

The chain combines TRBV10-3 with TRBJ2-5; D is possibly TRBD2 (6 bases). The CDR3 has 13 residues. Trimming removed 0 bases at V and 4 bases at J, with 6 bases between. The germline V gene encodes CDR1 ENHRY and CDR2 SYGVKD. In DNA form, the CDR3 reads TGTGCCATCAGTGAGTCGGAGGGAGAGACCCAGTACTTC. Its translation is CAISESEGETQYF.

This chain joins TRBV7-9 and TRBJ1-2; 7 bases are a match to TRBD1. V gave up 4 bases and J gave up 2 bases; unmatched junction bases: 4. The germline CDR1 and CDR2 sequences are SEHNR and FQNEAQ (reference sequence). This CDR3 has 14 residues. The CDR3 DNA sequence: TGTGCCAGCAGCTATCAACAGGGGAACTATGGCTACACCTTC. Amino acid sequence: CASSYQQGNYGYTF.

CDR3 region: CASSLDRVGNTEAFF. The CDR3 nucleotides are TGTGCCAGCAGTTTAGACAGGGTGGGGAACACTGAAGCTTTCTTT. The chain employs TRBV28 and TRBJ1-1; 7 nucleotides agree with TRBD1. The ends lost 2 bases at V and 1 base at J; junction bases unmatched: 4. CDR1 is MDHEN and CDR2 is SYDVKM in the germline V gene. The CDR3 is 15 residues long. The variable domain in full, with the rest retrieved from reference TRBV28 and TRBJ1-1, is DVKVTQSSRYLVKRTGEKVFLECVQDMDHENMFWYRQDPGLGLRLIYFSYDVKMKEKGDIPEGYSVSREKKERFSLILESASTNQTSMYLCASSLDRVGNTEAFFGQGTRLTVV.

Notes on this clone: The junction departs from the called germline gene at one end, perhaps through a read error. The J gene is TRBJ1-6, the V gene TRBV5-3; possibly TRBD1 for D (5 bases). TRBV5-3 is reported as an ORF; its role is uncertain. This CDR3 contains 15 residues. The CDR3 sequence: CASSLSDTGVRPLHF. The CDR3 DNA reads TGTGCCAGCAGCTTGTCGGACACGGGAGTGAGGCCCCTCCACTTT.

This clone was detected once. The chain uses TRBV5-6 and TRBJ1-1; D is ambiguous. The CDR3 has 15 residues. V gave up 4 bases and J gave up 9 bases, with 22 bases separating them. CDR1 and CDR2 (germline): SGHDT, YYEEEE. The CDR3 DNA reads TGTGCCAGCAGCCCCGCGGTGAGGCCAGAGGAGAAAGCTTTCTTT. It yields the protein CASSPAVRPEEKAFF.